This TCR beta chain was sequenced during a study of blood T cell repertoires in COVID-19. Per the study methods: How many nucleated cells were present was estimated from reference gene primer amplification. The repertoire was sequenced with immunoSEQ multiplex PCR; TCRdb's copy has only in-frame clones and lacks some. The V and J calls and clone size come from that table; D and trimming were worked out from the DNA. The sample consists of roughly 410,000 clones, roughly 86% of them appearing once. The CDR3 consists of 15 residues. Per the germline V gene, CDR1 is SGDLS and CDR2 is YYNGEE. V gave up 4 bases and J gave up 4 bases; unmatched junction bases: 6.

This rearrangement joins TRBV9 to TRBJ1-1; 11 bases map to TRBD1. The sequence was obtained from a woman aged 55 to 70 with COVID-19, enrolled during active disease. The sequencing input was peripheral blood. The CDR3 sequence is CASSTGQGEVTEAFF. The CDR3 bases are TGTGCCAGCAGCACGGGACAGGGGGAAGTCACTGAAGCTTTCTTT.